This passage covers 12 T cell receptor beta chains from one sample sequenced in a study of early T cells in non-severe SARS-CoV-2 infection. TCRdb re-called the 5' RACE reads with MiXCR, one entry per CDR3 protein. The data show 65,000 to 80,000 distinct CDR3 sequences, about 11% seen once. The sample consisted of whole blood. The receptors here all came from an adult who was a healthcare worker with PCR-confirmed SARS-CoV-2 infection or an uninfected control (not recorded which).

The rearrangement uses TRBV7-9 and TRBJ2-5, with TRBD1 identical over 8 bases. After removal of 6 bases from V and 2 bases from J, the junction contained 8 bases not matched to a gene. The CDR3 spans 15 residues. Germline assignment: CDR1 SEHNR and CDR2 FQNEAQ (reference sequence). CDR3 loop: CASRFRQGPQETQYF. DNA for the CDR3: TGTGCCAGCAGGTTCCGACAGGGGCCTCAAGAGACCCAGTACTTC.

This clonotype was seen at least ten times. V gene TRBV11-2 combines with J gene TRBJ1-4, with D possibly being TRBD1 (6 bases). Germline V gene data show CDR1 as SGHAT and CDR2 as FQNNGV. CDR3 length: 14 residues. V was trimmed by 4 bases and J by 8 bases, leaving 14 bases between them. CDR3 residues: CASSWAPGAEKLFF. The CDR3 nucleotides read TGTGCCAGCAGCTGGGCCCCAGGGGCCGAAAAACTGTTTTTT.

This chain connects TRBV5-4 to TRBJ1-1; no clear D gene. The CDR3 has 13 amino acids. Between the trimmed V and J ends, which lost 1 base and 4 bases, there was a span of 8 bases. Germline V gene lookup returns CDR1 SGHNT and CDR2 YYREEE (reference sequence). CDR3 DNA: TGTGCCAGCAGCTTGTTCGGAGGCACTGAAGCTTTCTTT. Translation: CASSLFGGTEAFF.

At least ten counts were recorded for this clonotype. V gene TRBV29-1 combines with J gene TRBJ1-4; D uncertain. Germline V CDR1 and CDR2: SQVTM, ANQGSEA. CDR3 length: 12 amino acids. V lost 6 bases and J 3 bases, leaving 8 bases between the germline ends. CDR3 DNA sequence: TGCAGCGTATCACCTTCTAATGAAAAACTGTTTTTT. Its protein product is CSVSPSNEKLFF.

This clonotype was seen a few times. V gene TRBV10-3 combines with J gene TRBJ2-5; tentative D call: TRBD2 (5 bases). Germline CDR1 reads ENHRY; CDR2 reads SYGVKD. The CDR3 extends over 12 amino acids. Trimming took off 8 bases at V and 2 bases at J, with 9 bases between the two ends. In DNA, the CDR3 is TGTGCCATCGGAGGAGAACAAGAGACCCAGTACTTC. Translated: CAIGGEQETQYF.

In this sample, this clonotype turned up a few times. The chain has TRBV6-2 or TRBV6-3 and TRBJ2-6; D uncertain. This CDR3 has 16 amino acids. Germline CDR1 and CDR2: MNHEY and SVGEGT. The germline V and J ends were trimmed by 0 bases and 0 bases, with 6 bases remaining between them. The CDR3 spells CASSYSIGSGANVLTF. CDR3 DNA: TGTGCCAGCAGTTACTCGATTGGCTCTGGGGCCAACGTCCTGACTTTC.

This clonotype came up many times. V and J are TRBV4-1 and TRBJ1-2; D ambiguous. Germline CDR1 is MGHRA and CDR2 is YSYEKL. This CDR3 is built from 14 residues. With 0 bases removed from V and 8 bases from J, the gap between germline ends came to 13 bases. The CDR3 reads CASSQDAAVGGYTF. As DNA, the CDR3 is TGCGCCAGCAGCCAAGATGCGGCGGTGGGAGGCTACACCTTC.

In this sample, this clonotype turned up a few times. J is TRBJ2-3 and V is TRBV3-1; D is possibly TRBD2 (7 bases). The CDR3 has 16 residues. Trimming left V 4 bases short and J 3 bases short, with 17 bases between. The germline CDR1 and CDR2 sequences are LGHDT and YNNKEL (reference sequence). CDR3 sequence reads: CASSLLEGGATDTQYF. CDR3 sequence (DNA): TGTGCCAGCAGCCTCCTAGAGGGGGGGGCAACAGATACGCAGTATTTT.

This clonotype was observed a handful of times. The chain links TRBV24-1 to TRBJ2-3, with TRBD2 matching over 9 bases. Losses at the gene ends were 7 bases for V and 6 bases for J; bases not matched to a gene: 7. CDR1 and CDR2 from the germline V gene are KGHDR and SFDVKD. CDR3 length equals 14 residues. CDR3 nucleotides: TGTGCCACCAGCGGTAGCGGGGGCGTGGATACGCAGTATTTT. Its translation is CATSGSGGVDTQYF.

This clonotype was recorded at least ten times. The V call is TRBV2, the J call TRBJ1-6; D gene uncertain. From germline, CDR1 is SNHLY and CDR2 FYNNEI. V was pared by 7 bases and J by 10 bases, with 11 bases between. The CDR3 extends over 12 amino acids. The CDR3 loop reads CASTGVGSPLHF. In DNA form, the CDR3 reads TGTGCCAGCACCGGGGTAGGCTCACCCCTCCACTTT. Full variable domain (rest looked up from reference TRBV2 and TRBJ1-6): EPEVTQTPSHQVTQMGQEVILRCVPISNHLYFYWYRQILGQKVEFLVSFYNNEISEKSEIFDDQFSVERPDGSNFTLKIRSTKLEDSAMYFCASTGVGSPLHFGNGTRLTVT.

The CDR3 protein is CASKLLNSQETQYF. CDR3 bases: TGTGCCAGCAAGCTACTAAATAGCCAAGAGACCCAGTACTTC. This chain links TRBV6-2 or TRBV6-3 with TRBJ2-5; D remains unclear. V was shortened by 7 bases and J by 1 base, with 13 bases between the two germline ends. CDR3 length equals 14 residues. The germline V gene has CDR1 MNHEY and CDR2 SVGEGT.

The chain is built from TRBV29-1 and TRBJ2-1; a weak D match, TRBD2 (5 bases). Per germline, CDR1 SQVTM and CDR2 ANQGSEA. V was pared by 0 bases and J by 5 bases, with 14 bases between. The CDR3 consists of 15 residues. The CDR3 DNA sequence: TGCAGCGTTGAAGAGGTTTGGGCGGAGGACAATGAGCAGTTCTTC. It translates to CSVEEVWAEDNEQFF.